A single sample gave rise to the 20 T cell receptor beta chains below, sequenced in a study of control samples from healthy donors and cancer patients. Sequencing was performed with immunoSEQ multiplex PCR; in TCRdb, only in-frame clones are kept and a portion is missing. The table has over 150,000 clones, 90% to 95% seen once. The source material was blood. The receptor source for this set is a man younger than 35 in good health.

The V call is TRBV18, the J call TRBJ1-3, with D perhaps TRBD1 (5 bases). This CDR3 has 13 amino acids. V lost 3 bases and J lost 8, with 11 bases in between. Germline CDR1 reads KGHSH; CDR2 reads LQKENI. The CDR3 DNA is TGTGCCAGCTCACCCGGGGACCGAGACACCATATATTTT. Translated: CASSPGDRDTIYF. Supplemented by reference TRBV18 and TRBJ1-3, the full variable domain reads NAGVMQNPRHLVRRRGQEARLRCSPMKGHSHVYWYRQLPEEGLKFMVYLQKENIIDESGMPKERFSAEFPKEGPSILRIQQVVRGDSAAYFCASSPGDRDTIYFGEGSWLTVV.

The chain links TRBV5-6 to TRBJ2-2, with 14 positions matching TRBD2. CDR1 SGHDT and CDR2 YYEEEE come from the germline V gene. The J segment lost 5 bases and the V segment lost 5 bases, leaving 8 bases of the junction unmatched. The CDR3 is 17 amino acids. CDR3 bases: TGTGCCAGCAGGGAGACGACTAGCGGGGGGGTGACCGGGGAGCTGTTTTTT. Its translation: CASRETTSGGVTGELFF.

V usage is TRBV6-5 and J usage is TRBJ1-5; D remains unclear. Trimming removed 5 bases at V and 0 bases at J, with 8 bases between. CDR1 and CDR2 (germline): MNHEY, SVGAGI. The CDR3 is 14 amino acids. The CDR3 DNA reads as TGTGCCAGCAGTCTATATAATAGCAATCAGCCCCAGCATTTT. It specifies CASSLYNSNQPQHF.

V usage is TRBV2 and J usage is TRBJ2-3; D is unclear. The germline V and J ends were trimmed by 8 bases and 3 bases, with 9 bases remaining between them. The length of the CDR3 is 12 residues. The germline CDR1 and CDR2 sequences are SNHLY and FYNNEI. The CDR3 bases are TGTGCCAGCGAGGAGAGAACAGATACGCAGTATTTT. Translation gives CASEERTDTQYF.

This chain links TRBV5-1 with TRBJ2-2; 8 bases align to TRBD2. In germline, CDR1 is SGHRS, CDR2 YFSETQ. Losses at the gene ends were 5 bases for V and 8 bases for J; bases not matched to a gene: 11. The CDR3 loop spans 15 amino acids. CDR3 in amino acids: CASSLNVASGGELFF. The CDR3 nucleotides are TGCGCCAGCAGTCTGAATGTGGCTAGCGGGGGGGAGCTGTTTTTT.

The chain uses TRBV18 and TRBJ1-1, with TRBD1 matching over 8 bases. The CDR3 is made up of 16 amino acids. Per the germline V gene, CDR1 is KGHSH and CDR2 is LQKENI. The junction had 7 bases not matched to a gene; V was cut back by 4 bases and J by 0 bases. The DNA of the CDR3 is TGTGCCAGCTCACTCGGGACAGGATCTTTGAACACTGAAGCTTTCTTT. It yields the protein CASSLGTGSLNTEAFF.

V and J are TRBV7-8 and TRBJ2-7, with 11 positions matching TRBD2. V dropped 5 bases and J dropped 0; count of bases not matched to a gene: 6. From germline, CDR1 is SGHVS and CDR2 FQNEAQ. The CDR3 runs 16 residues. CDR3: CASSPRLAGTSYEQYF. The CDR3 DNA follows: TGTGCCAGCAGCCCCCGACTAGCGGGAACCTCCTACGAGCAGTACTTC.

The count of this clone is one. The genes are TRBV6-5 and TRBJ2-3, with D perhaps TRBD1 (5 bases). The V gene's germline CDR1 is MNHEY and CDR2 SVGAGI. V lost 7 bases to trimming and J lost 0 bases, with 11 bases between them. The CDR3 loop spans 14 amino acids. CDR3 in amino acids: CASKTASSTDTQYF. In nucleotides, the CDR3 is TGTGCCAGCAAGACAGCTTCCAGCACAGATACGCAGTATTTT.

The chain couples TRBV21-1 to TRBJ2-1. TRBV21-1 is noted as a pseudogene. The CDR3 length is 20 residues. The CDR3 nucleotides are TGTGCCAGCAGCGGGTGGACCGCGGTGGGATCCTACGGTGTCACCAATGAGCAGTTCTTC. Its protein product is CASSGWTAVGSYGVTNEQFF.

The gene calls are TRBV5-1 and TRBJ2-3, with D hard to call. This CDR3 has 16 residues. Germline CDR1 SGHRS, CDR2 YFSETQ. V dropped 0 bases and J dropped 2 bases, with 13 bases sitting between them. For the CDR3, the DNA is TGCGCCAGCAGCTTGGGAGTCCAGGAGATCACAGATACGCAGTATTTT. Protein product: CASSLGVQEITDTQYF.

The V and J genes are TRBV13 and TRBJ2-5; tentatively, D is TRBD1 or TRBD2 (5 bases each). CDR1 PRHDT and CDR2 FYEKMQ come from the germline V gene (reference sequence). The ends were cut back, 3 bases at V and 4 bases at J, with 12 bases in the middle. This CDR3 is built from 14 residues. CDR3 nucleotides: TGTGCCAGCAGCTTGTTTGGGGGAACAGAGACCCAGTACTTC. Protein product: CASSLFGGTETQYF.

The CDR3 loop is CASSTDRLGTGELFF. CDR3 nucleotide sequence: TGTGCCAGTAGTACGGACAGGTTGGGCACCGGGGAGCTGTTTTTT. The V call is TRBV19, the J call TRBJ2-2; TRBD1 aligns across 7 bases. Germline lookup yields CDR1 LNHDA and CDR2 SQIVND (reference sequence). The CDR3 spans 15 residues. The V gene end was trimmed by 4 bases and the J gene end by 4 bases; junction bases not matched to a gene: 6.

V gene TRBV23-1 combines with J gene TRBJ1-5; D is undetermined. TRBV23-1 is assigned to the ORF class and has an uncertain function. The CDR3 loop spans 19 amino acids. The V and J ends lost 0 bases and 0 bases respectively, with 18 bases between them. CDR3 in amino acids: CASSQSETYGENSNQPQHF. CDR3 nucleotide sequence: TGCGCCAGCAGTCAATCAGAGACTTATGGGGAAAATAGCAATCAGCCCCAGCATTTT.

The chain employs TRBV14 and TRBJ2-7; D is possibly TRBD1 (5 bases). The CDR3 loop spans 12 amino acids. Germline CDR1 SGHDN, CDR2 FVKESK. Trimming removed 5 bases at V and 3 bases at J, with 8 bases between. The CDR3 DNA is TGTGCCAGCAGCAACAGGATCTACGAGCAGTACTTC. Translation gives CASSNRIYEQYF.

CDR3 loop: CASSTSMGPISYEQYF. Written as DNA, the CDR3 is TGTGCCAGCAGCACCTCAATGGGACCGATCTCCTACGAGCAGTACTTC. This chain connects TRBV11-2 to TRBJ2-7; D is possibly TRBD1 or TRBD2 (5 bases each). CDR3 size: 16 residues. CDR1 SGHAT and CDR2 FQNNGV come from the germline V gene. V lost 5 bases and J lost 0, with 17 bases in between.

The chain joins TRBV10-3 to TRBJ2-2; D might be TRBD1 (5 bases). Deletions cut 11 bases from V and 6 bases from J, with 13 bases between. The germline V gene has CDR1 ENHRY and CDR2 SYGVKD. The CDR3 runs 12 residues. The chain's CDR3 is CAAQQGAGELFF. CDR3 nucleotides: TGTGCCGCCCAGCAGGGTGCCGGGGAGCTGTTTTTT.

As for this clone: One end of the junction does not line up with germline, which may come from a read error. V usage is TRBV5-1 and J usage is TRBJ1-1; TRBD1 is a possible D gene (5 bases). The CDR3 runs 14 residues. Germline values: CDR1 SGHRS, CDR2 YFSETQ. In DNA, the CDR3 is TGCGCCCGCAGCCGGGGGGGAACAAACACTGAAGCTTTCTTT. The encoded protein is CARSRGGTNTEAFF.

This rearrangement joins TRBV25-1 to TRBJ1-6; D not certain. V lost 3 bases and J lost 7, with 16 bases in between. CDR1 is MGHDK, CDR2 SYGVNS, per germline. This CDR3 comprises 16 residues. The CDR3 region has the DNA TGTGCCAGCAGTGACCACCACTTCGGCCTGAATTCACCCCTCCACTTT. This translates into CASSDHHFGLNSPLHF.

The rearrangement links TRBV14 to TRBJ1-1, with D unclear. CDR3 length: 15 residues. CDR1 and CDR2 (germline): SGHDN, FVKESK. V lost 4 bases and J 5 bases, leaving 17 bases between the germline ends. The CDR3 spells CASSPNGLGWTEAFF. Here the CDR3 DNA reads TGTGCCAGCAGCCCAAACGGGCTGGGCTGGACTGAAGCTTTCTTT.

The rearrangement joins TRBV4-2 to TRBJ2-5, with no clear D. This CDR3 region has 15 residues. Germline-derived CDR1 and CDR2 are LGHNA and YNFKEQ. V lost 0 bases to trimming and J lost 4 bases, with 12 bases between them. CDR3 DNA sequence: TGTGCCAGCAGCCAAGAGGGTGCTAGGTCAGAGACCCAGTACTTC. Translating gives CASSQEGARSETQYF.